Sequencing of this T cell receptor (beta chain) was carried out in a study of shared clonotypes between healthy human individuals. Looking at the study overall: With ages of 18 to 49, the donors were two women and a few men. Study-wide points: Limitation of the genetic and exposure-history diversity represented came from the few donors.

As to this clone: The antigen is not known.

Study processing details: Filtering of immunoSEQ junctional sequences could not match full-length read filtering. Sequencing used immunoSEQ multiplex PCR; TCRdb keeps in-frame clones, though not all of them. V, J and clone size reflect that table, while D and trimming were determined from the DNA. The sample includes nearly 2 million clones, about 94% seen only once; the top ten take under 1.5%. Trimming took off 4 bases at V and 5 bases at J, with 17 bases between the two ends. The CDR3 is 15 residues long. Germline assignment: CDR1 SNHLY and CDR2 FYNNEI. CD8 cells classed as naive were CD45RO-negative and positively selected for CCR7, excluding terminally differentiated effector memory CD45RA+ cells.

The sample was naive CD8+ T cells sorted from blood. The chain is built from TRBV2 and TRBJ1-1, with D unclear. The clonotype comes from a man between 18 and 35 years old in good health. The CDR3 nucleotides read TGTGCCAGCAGTGGCAGTATGGAGGGCGGGACTGAAGCTTTCTTT. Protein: CASSGSMEGGTEAFF.